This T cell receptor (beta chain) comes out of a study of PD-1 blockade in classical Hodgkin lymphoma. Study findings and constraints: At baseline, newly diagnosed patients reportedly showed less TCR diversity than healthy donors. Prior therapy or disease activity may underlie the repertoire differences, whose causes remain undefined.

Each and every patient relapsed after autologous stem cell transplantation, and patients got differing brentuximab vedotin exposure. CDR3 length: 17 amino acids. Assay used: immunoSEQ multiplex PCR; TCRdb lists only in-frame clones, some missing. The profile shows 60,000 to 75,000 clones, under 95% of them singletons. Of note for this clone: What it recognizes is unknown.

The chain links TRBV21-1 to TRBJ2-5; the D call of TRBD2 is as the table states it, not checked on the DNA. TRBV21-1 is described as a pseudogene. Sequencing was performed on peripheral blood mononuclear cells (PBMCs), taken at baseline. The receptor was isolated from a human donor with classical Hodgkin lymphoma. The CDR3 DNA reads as TGTGCCAGCAGCAAAGAACTAGCGGGATTCGTAAAAGAGACCCAGTACTTC. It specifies CASSKELAGFVKETQYF.